This passage covers 27 T cell receptor beta chains from one sample sequenced in a study of cytomegalovirus exposure and HLA in healthy donors. The primer mix had 60 Vbeta and 13 Jbeta primers. The method was immunoSEQ multiplex PCR; TCRdb's version includes in-frame clones alone and lacks a portion of them. The repertoire holds about 180,000 clones, about 80% seen once, with approximately 1.4% in the top ten. The sample taken for sequencing was PBMCs. Receptors were obtained from a man aged 18 to 35 in good health and CMV-seronegative.

The count of this clone is one. Compared with germline, one end of the junction differs, possibly owing to a read error. The chain uses TRBV4-3 and TRBJ1-6, with 11 bases that match TRBD1. Germline loops: CDR1 LGHNA, CDR2 YSLEER. This CDR3 is 15 amino acids long. The CDR3 here is CASSQMDRGHSPLHF. The CDR3 DNA sequence: TGCGCCAGCAGCCAAATGGACAGGGGGCATTCGCCCCTCCACTTT.

The chain links TRBV11-3 to TRBJ2-7; TRBD2 matches at 8 bases. V gave up 4 bases and J gave up 6 bases; unmatched junction bases: 8. This CDR3 contains 14 residues. CDR1 is SGHNT, CDR2 YENEEA, per germline. CDR3 sequence reads: CASSSRRGATEQYF. CDR3 coding DNA: TGTGCCAGCAGCTCCCGGCGGGGGGCGACCGAGCAGTACTTC.

The rearrangement joins TRBV18 to TRBJ2-3, with 7 nucleotides matching TRBD2. The CDR3 is 15 residues long. V lost 5 bases, J lost 0 bases, and 5 bases stayed unmatched. CDR1 and CDR2 (germline): KGHSH, LQKENI. The CDR3 reads CASSSGTTSTDTQYF. The CDR3 nucleotides are TGTGCCAGCTCATCCGGGACTACTAGCACAGATACGCAGTATTTT. Complete variable domain (other parts from reference TRBV18 and TRBJ2-3): NAGVMQNPRHLVRRRGQEARLRCSPMKGHSHVYWYRQLPEEGLKFMVYLQKENIIDESGMPKERFSAEFPKEGPSILRIQQVVRGDSAAYFCASSSGTTSTDTQYFGPGTRLTVL.

The chain carries TRBV6-6 and TRBJ1-1; 7 bases are a match to TRBD1. The CDR3 has 11 residues. Losses at the gene ends were 6 bases for V and 5 bases for J; bases not matched to a gene: 0. Germline values: CDR1 MNHNY, CDR2 SVGAGI (reference sequence). CDR3 residues: CASRGQTEAFF. The CDR3, as DNA: TGTGCCAGCAGGGGACAGACTGAAGCTTTCTTT.

J is TRBJ1-2 and V is TRBV14; possibly TRBD1 for D (5 bases). This CDR3 is 14 amino acids long. The V gene lost 2 bases and the J gene lost 8 bases, with 15 bases spanning the gap. The V gene's germline CDR1 is SGHDN and CDR2 FVKESK. The CDR3 DNA sequence: TGTGCCAGCAGCCAACCTGACGGGAGGGGCGGCTACACCTTC. It encodes CASSQPDGRGGYTF.

V is TRBV18 and J is TRBJ2-7; TRBD1 matches at 8 bases. The length of the CDR3 is 15 residues. The J segment lost 2 bases and the V segment lost 4 bases, leaving 7 bases of the junction unmatched. Germline CDR1 and CDR2: KGHSH and LQKENI. CDR3 residues: CASSLMTGDTYEQYF. The CDR3 DNA reads TGTGCCAGCTCACTCATGACAGGGGATACCTACGAGCAGTACTTC.

The chain is built from TRBV4-3 and TRBJ2-3; TRBD2 matches at 14 bases. The germline CDR1 and CDR2 sequences are LGHNA and YSLEER. This CDR3 comprises 16 residues. V lost 3 bases and J lost 6; bases outside the gene matches: 5. The CDR3 nucleotides are TGCGCCAGCAGCCAGACGGGGACTAGCGGGAGTGATACGCAGTATTTT. Translation gives CASSQTGTSGSDTQYF.

Only a few counts were recorded for this clone. J is TRBJ1-3 and V is TRBV10-1; 7 bases are shared with TRBD1. The trim removed 7 bases at V and 0 bases at J, leaving 9 bases unmatched. The CDR3 runs to 16 residues. Germline V gives CDR1 WNHNN, CDR2 SYGVQD (reference sequence). The chain's CDR3 is CASMGRQGVSGNTIYF. CDR3 DNA: TGCGCCAGCATGGGAAGACAGGGCGTCTCTGGAAACACCATATATTTT.

The chain has TRBV7-6 and TRBJ2-1; D unclear. Germline V gene data show CDR1 as SGHVS and CDR2 as FNYEAQ. V was trimmed by 5 bases and J by 4 bases, leaving 9 bases between them. This CDR3 comprises 13 residues. The CDR3 region is CASSLQVYNEQFF. The DNA for the CDR3 is TGTGCCAGCAGCCTGCAGGTATACAATGAGCAGTTCTTC.

The chain links TRBV13 to TRBJ2-3; 7 nucleotides align to TRBD1. J gave up 4 bases and V 5 bases, and 9 bases lay outside the gene matches. The CDR3 is 15 residues long. Germline lookup yields CDR1 PRHDT and CDR2 FYEKMQ (reference sequence). As DNA, the CDR3 is TGTGCCAGCAGCACAGGGGTTGCACAGTCAGATACGCAGTATTTT. It codes for CASSTGVAQSDTQYF.

The chain is built from TRBV4-3 and TRBJ2-7, with 7 bases lining up with TRBD2. CDR1 is LGHNA, CDR2 YSLEER, per germline. The CDR3 is 17 amino acids. Losses at the gene ends were 0 bases for V and 3 bases for J; bases not matched to a gene: 11. DNA of the CDR3: TGCGCCAGCAGCCAAGATATACAGCGGGGCCCCTTCTACGAGCAGTACTTC. This sequence encodes CASSQDIQRGPFYEQYF.

The chain is built from TRBV5-8 and TRBJ2-7; D is unresolved. Germline-derived CDR1 and CDR2 are SGHTS and YDEGEE. The CDR3 contains 13 residues. V lost 5 bases, J lost 5 bases, and 14 bases lay in between. The CDR3 bases are TGTGCCAGCAGACGCACGGTGTTCCACGAGCAGTACTTC. Its protein product is CASRRTVFHEQYF.

The rearrangement joins TRBV25-1 to TRBJ2-7; 8 nucleotides line up with TRBD1. This CDR3 comprises 15 residues. Germline V gene lookup returns CDR1 MGHDK and CDR2 SYGVNS. Unmatched junction bases numbered 9, after V lost 6 bases and J lost 2 bases. CDR3 DNA: TGTGCCAGCAGCGACCATGGGACAGGAACCTACGAGCAGTACTTC. Translating gives CASSDHGTGTYEQYF.

V is TRBV29-1 and J is TRBJ2-3; TRBD2 matches 9 bases. V shed 7 bases, J shed 2 bases, and the junction held 7 bases outside the gene matches. This CDR3 is 14 amino acids long. Germline V gene lookup returns CDR1 SQVTM and CDR2 ANQGSEA. Here the CDR3 reads CSAGGGGHTDTQYF. The CDR3 nucleotides are TGCAGCGCCGGCGGGGGGGGGCACACAGATACGCAGTATTTT.

V usage is TRBV5-4 and J usage is TRBJ2-3; 10 bases align to TRBD2. The CDR3 runs to 17 residues. J gave up 0 bases and V 3 bases, and 7 bases lay outside the gene matches. Germline CDR1 SGHNT, CDR2 YYREEE (reference sequence). The DNA for the CDR3 is TGTGCCAGCAGCTATTCTAGCGGGGGCCGTAGCACAGATACGCAGTATTTT. It translates to CASSYSSGGRSTDTQYF.

This chain uses TRBV13 with TRBJ1-1; 7 bases are shared with TRBD1. The germline gives CDR1 PRHDT, CDR2 FYEKMQ (reference sequence). Trimming cost V 5 bases and J 1 base; bases outside gene matches: 13. CDR3 length equals 17 residues. The CDR3 region is CASSPTGYQTKNTEAFF. CDR3 coding DNA: TGTGCCAGCAGCCCGACAGGGTATCAGACGAAGAACACTGAAGCTTTCTTT.

This chain connects TRBV4-3 to TRBJ2-1; D remains unclear. Deletions cut 1 base from V and 4 bases from J, with 8 bases between. Per the germline V gene, CDR1 is LGHNA and CDR2 is YSLEER. The CDR3 is 14 amino acids. The CDR3 reads CASSQGGDYNEQFF. The CDR3 DNA reads as TGCGCCAGCAGCCAAGGCGGAGATTACAATGAGCAGTTCTTC.

The chain employs TRBV5-4 and TRBJ2-5; the match to TRBD2 covers 11 bases. CDR1 is SGHNT and CDR2 is YYREEE in the germline V gene (reference sequence). The CDR3 extends over 16 amino acids. V lost 0 bases to trimming and J lost 2 bases; unmatched junction nucleotides: 3. CDR3 nucleotides: TGTGCCAGCAGCTTGGTTAGCGGGGGGGGTCAAGAGACCCAGTACTTC. Translation: CASSLVSGGGQETQYF.

The V gene is TRBV5-4, the J gene TRBJ2-3; 11 bases are a match to TRBD2. CDR1 is SGHNT, CDR2 YYREEE, per germline (reference sequence). Trimming took 2 bases from V and 4 from J; bases not matched to a gene: 3. This CDR3 is built from 15 residues. The CDR3 DNA reads as TGTGCCAGCAGCTTAACTAGCGGGAGCGCAGATACGCAGTATTTT. Translated, it gives CASSLTSGSADTQYF. The entire variable domain, with the rest obtained from reference TRBV5-4 and TRBJ2-3, is as follows: ETGVTQSPTHLIKTRGQQVTLRCSSQSGHNTVSWYQQALGQGPQFIFQYYREEENGRGNFPPRFSGLQFPNYSSELNVNALELDDSALYLCASSLTSGSADTQYFGPGTRLTVL.

This clone was seen just once. The chain is built from TRBV29-1 and TRBJ2-7; TRBD2 agrees at 7 bases. V dropped 6 bases and J dropped 3; count of bases not matched to a gene: 11. CDR1 is SQVTM, CDR2 ANQGSEA, per germline. This CDR3 is 14 amino acids long. The CDR3 DNA is TGCAGCGTGGGGGGGAGCGCTAGTTTCTACGAGCAGTACTTC. This translates into CSVGGSASFYEQYF.

The chain uses TRBV7-9 and TRBJ1-4; a possible D gene is TRBD1 (5 bases). Trimming cost V 5 bases and J 2 bases, with 12 bases left between them. CDR3 size: 15 residues. In germline, CDR1 is SEHNR, CDR2 FQNEAQ (reference sequence). CDR3 loop: CASSLEGQTNEKLFF. Here the CDR3 DNA reads TGTGCCAGCAGCCTAGAGGGGCAGACTAATGAAAAACTGTTTTTT.

Turning to this clone: Other DNA sequences in the sample encode the same CDR3. The rearrangement links TRBV15 to TRBJ1-2, with 8 bases matching TRBD1. Looked up from germline, CDR1 is LNHNV and CDR2 is YYDKDF (reference sequence). The ends lost 3 bases at V and 4 bases at J; junction bases unmatched: 10. The CDR3 covers 16 residues. The CDR3 region is CATSSASSDRVYGYTF. For the CDR3, the DNA is TGTGCCACCAGCAGCGCATCCTCGGACAGGGTCTATGGCTACACCTTC.

The chain links TRBV6-1 to TRBJ2-1, with 9 bases aligning to TRBD2. The ends lost 3 bases at V and 7 bases at J; junction bases unmatched: 10. The CDR3 sequence is 16 residues long. Per the germline V gene, CDR1 is MNHNS and CDR2 is SASEGT. The CDR3 DNA sequence: TGTGCCAGCAGTGATAGCGTCGGCCTAGCGGGAAATGAGCAGTTCTTC. Its translation: CASSDSVGLAGNEQFF.

This sequence joins TRBV27 and TRBJ2-7; 13 nucleotides match TRBD2. The CDR3 is made up of 16 amino acids. Per germline, CDR1 MNHEY and CDR2 SMNVEV (reference sequence). V shed 6 bases and J 1 base; nucleotides not matched to a gene: 6. The CDR3 nucleotides are TGTGCCAGCAGCCCGGGACTAGCGGGGAGATCCTACGAGCAGTACTTC. Its protein product is CASSPGLAGRSYEQYF.

The rearrangement joins TRBV18 to TRBJ1-1; D possibly corresponds to TRBD1 (5 bases). Germline CDR1 is KGHSH and CDR2 is LQKENI. The length of the CDR3 is 13 residues. Trimming left V 8 bases short and J 1 base short, with 11 bases between. CDR3 sequence: CASGRGRNTEAFF. As DNA, the CDR3 is TGTGCCAGCGGGAGGGGCAGGAACACTGAAGCTTTCTTT. Looking up the rest from reference TRBV18 and TRBJ1-1 gives the full variable domain: NAGVMQNPRHLVRRRGQEARLRCSPMKGHSHVYWYRQLPEEGLKFMVYLQKENIIDESGMPKERFSAEFPKEGPSILRIQQVVRGDSAAYFCASGRGRNTEAFFGQGTRLTVV.

The rearrangement joins TRBV2 to TRBJ1-2, with D tentatively TRBD1 (6 bases). Germline assignment: CDR1 SNHLY and CDR2 FYNNEI. The CDR3 totals 13 residues. The V and J ends lost 1 base and 8 bases respectively, with 11 bases between them. The CDR3 protein is CASSEGTVLGYTF. The CDR3 DNA is TGTGCCAGCAGTGAAGGGACAGTCTTAGGCTACACCTTC.

The chain combines TRBV2 with TRBJ1-5; D unclear. V was trimmed by 3 bases and J by 7 bases, leaving 7 bases between them. CDR1 is SNHLY and CDR2 is FYNNEI in the germline V gene. The CDR3 runs to 12 residues. CDR3 bases: TGTGCCAGCAGTGATCAACGGCAGCCCCAGCATTTT. It is translated as CASSDQRQPQHF. The entire variable domain, with the rest obtained from reference TRBV2 and TRBJ1-5, is as follows: EPEVTQTPSHQVTQMGQEVILRCVPISNHLYFYWYRQILGQKVEFLVSFYNNEISEKSEIFDDQFSVERPDGSNFTLKIRSTKLEDSAMYFCASSDQRQPQHFGDGTRLSIL.